The clone carrying this TCR beta chain turned up a few times. What it binds is not known. Unique molecular identifiers were affixed to single, distinct cDNA molecules. MiXCR, run by TCRdb on the 5' RACE reads, gives a single entry per CDR3 protein. The repertoire holds roughly 40,000 distinct CDR3 sequences, roughly 5% seen once, with 4.8% in the top ten. The entry originates in a study of early T cells in non-severe SARS-CoV-2 infection. Study summary: The input, bulk RNA from unsorted whole blood, was sequenced, and chains were unpaired. General study points: Clonotype matching in VDJdb favored anti-spike CD8 responses and did not capture private and CD4 specificities.

The TCR comes from an adult who was a healthcare worker with PCR-confirmed SARS-CoV-2 infection or an uninfected control (not recorded which). Sequenced sample: whole blood.

CDR3 coding DNA: TGTGCCAGCACTTCCATTCAGCAGGGTATGCCCATATATTTT. It encodes CASTSIQQGMPIYF. The chain uses TRBV11-2 and TRBJ1-3, with D possibly TRBD1 on 5 matching bases. Germline CDR1 reads SGHAT; CDR2 reads FQNNGV. V lost 7 bases, J lost 11 bases, and 21 bases lay in between. The length of the CDR3 is 14 residues.